Detailed here is one T cell receptor (beta chain). Its antigen is not known. This sample stems from a study of cytomegalovirus exposure and HLA in healthy donors. Study observations and caveats: Per a prior analysis, the majority of TCR beta V segments were productive roughly 90% or roughly 30% of the time. 87-base-pair reads could not separate some V segments, including TRBV6-2 and TRBV6-3. The study listed 164 cytomegalovirus-associated TCR beta chains. A link between a missense DCLRE1C variant and TCR beta V- and J-gene trimming emerged from a later analysis.

Looked up from germline, CDR1 is SGHDT and CDR2 is YYEEEE. The length of the CDR3 is 15 residues. After removal of 7 bases from V and 3 bases from J, the junction contained 9 bases not matched to a gene. PCR employed 60 Vbeta and 13 Jbeta primers. Sequencing used immunoSEQ multiplex PCR; TCRdb keeps in-frame clones, though not all of them. The sample includes around 300,000 clones, almost 85% seen only once; the top ten take about 2%. The chain employs TRBV5-6 and TRBJ2-3; 9 nucleotides line up with TRBD1. The source is a woman in her thirties or forties in good health and CMV-seropositive. The sample comprised PBMCs. The CDR3 nucleotides read TGTGCCAGCGTCAACCGGGACAGGGTAACAGATACGCAGTATTTT. Translating gives CASVNRDRVTDTQYF.